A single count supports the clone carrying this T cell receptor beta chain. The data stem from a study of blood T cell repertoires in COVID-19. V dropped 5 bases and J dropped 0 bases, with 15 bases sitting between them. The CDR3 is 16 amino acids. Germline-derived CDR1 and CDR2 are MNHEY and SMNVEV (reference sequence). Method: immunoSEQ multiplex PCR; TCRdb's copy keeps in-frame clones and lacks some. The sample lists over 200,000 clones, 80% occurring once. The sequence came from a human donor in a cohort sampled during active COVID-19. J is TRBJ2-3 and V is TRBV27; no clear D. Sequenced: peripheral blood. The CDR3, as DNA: TGTGCCAGCAGTCCGCGTCCCTTTCCTAGCACAGATACGCAGTATTTT. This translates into CASSPRPFPSTDTQYF.